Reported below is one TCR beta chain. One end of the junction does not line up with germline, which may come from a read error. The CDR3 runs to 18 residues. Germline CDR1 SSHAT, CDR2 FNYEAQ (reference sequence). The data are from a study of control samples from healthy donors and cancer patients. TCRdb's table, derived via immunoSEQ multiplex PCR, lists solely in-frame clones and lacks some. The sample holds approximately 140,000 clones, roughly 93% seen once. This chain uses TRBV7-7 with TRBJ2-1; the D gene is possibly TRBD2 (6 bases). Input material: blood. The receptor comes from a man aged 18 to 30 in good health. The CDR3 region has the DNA TGTGCTAGCAGCCCCGGGGGTCGATCTAGCGTCTTATCGGATGAGCAGTTCTTC. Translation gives CASSPGGRSSVLSDEQFF.